This section outlines one TCR beta chain sequence together with its context. The antigen is unknown. TCR beta CDR3 amplified by multiplex PCR from approximately 1,100 ng genomic DNA. The data were produced by immunoSEQ multiplex PCR, yet TCRdb's version contains in-frame clones alone and is incomplete. The sample table includes roughly 48,000 clones. This specimen belongs to a study of T cells in women clearing cervical HPV infection. Study in general: Controls gave blood once infection was undetectable; cases at lesion identification. General study points: T-cell numbers per sample were unknown and may explain richness differences.

The specimen was blood buffy coat. This clonotype was sampled from a woman between 18 and 75 years old with a cervical HPV16 infection that either progressed to CIN3+ or cleared (not recorded which).

CDR3 bases read: TGCGCCAGCAGCTTGGGCACTAGCGGGATATACGAG. Translated: CASSLGTSGIYE. The full CDR3 reads CASSLGTSGIYEQYF. The chain combines TRBV5-1 with TRBJ2-7; 10 nucleotides align to TRBD2. Read sequence stops 3 residues before the CDR3 end, and the germline J gene provides the missing end. CDR1 and CDR2 (germline): SGHRS, YFSETQ. V dropped 0 bases and J dropped 4; count of bases not matched to a gene: 4. This CDR3 comprises 15 residues.